This T cell receptor (beta chain) originates from a study of beta chain features in type 1 diabetes. Study-level findings and limits: It was possible that PCR favored shorter templates, equally so in patients and controls.

This clone has a count of ten or more. Its antigen is not known. What was sequenced were expressed TCRB transcripts, since all of the isolated RNA had been reverse transcribed. Profiling relied on immunoSEQ multiplex PCR, and the TCRdb table lists in-frame clones only, not all of them. The data contain roughly 140,000 clones, about 8.1% of them singletons. Trimming removed 2 bases at V and 4 bases at J, with 6 bases between. The CDR3 totals 13 residues. Germline assignment: CDR1 MDHEN and CDR2 SYDVKM. Purities over 98% were achieved in all sorted populations. V is TRBV28 and J is TRBJ1-3; no definite D call. The TCR was taken from a man aged 18 to 35 in good health. The sample was central memory CD4+ T cells from blood. The CDR3 is CASSLLRGNTIYF. The CDR3 DNA follows: TGTGCCAGCAGTTTACTCAGGGGAAACACCATATATTTT.